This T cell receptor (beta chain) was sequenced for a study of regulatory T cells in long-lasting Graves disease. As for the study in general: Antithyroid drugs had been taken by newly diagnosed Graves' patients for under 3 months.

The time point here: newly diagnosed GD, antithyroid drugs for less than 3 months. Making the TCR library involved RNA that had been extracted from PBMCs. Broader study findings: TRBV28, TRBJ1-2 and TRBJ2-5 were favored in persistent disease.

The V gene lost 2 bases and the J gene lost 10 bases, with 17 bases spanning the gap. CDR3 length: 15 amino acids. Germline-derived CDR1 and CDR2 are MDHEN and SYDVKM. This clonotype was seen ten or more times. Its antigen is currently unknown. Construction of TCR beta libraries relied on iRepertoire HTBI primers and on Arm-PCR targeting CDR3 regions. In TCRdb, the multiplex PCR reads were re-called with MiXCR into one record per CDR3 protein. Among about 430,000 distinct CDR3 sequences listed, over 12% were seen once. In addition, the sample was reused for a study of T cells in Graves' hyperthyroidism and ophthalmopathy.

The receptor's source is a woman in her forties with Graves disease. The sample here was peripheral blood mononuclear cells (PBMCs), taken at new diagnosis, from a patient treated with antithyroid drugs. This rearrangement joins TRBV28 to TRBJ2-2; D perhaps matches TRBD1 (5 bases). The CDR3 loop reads CASSLRFTGRAELFF. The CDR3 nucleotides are TGTGCCAGCAGTTTACGGTTTACAGGTCGCGCGGAGCTGTTTTTT.